This T cell receptor beta chain derives from a study of naive and memory T cell subsets. Both TRBC1 and TRBC2 were covered by a beta constant-region primer of two equimolar oligonucleotides. MiXCR was run by TCRdb on the UMI-ligation and nested PCR reads, yielding one entry per CDR3 protein. The sample includes around 27,000 distinct CDR3 sequences, 9.5% to 12% seen only once; the top ten take around a sixth. The J segment lost 1 base and the V segment lost 7 bases, leaving 15 bases of the junction unmatched. Germline V gene sequence: CDR1 LNHDA, CDR2 SQIVND (reference sequence). The CDR3 has 19 residues.

The specimen was effector memory CD4+ T cells from blood. Specified subset: effector memory, CD45RA- CD27-. The rearrangement uses TRBV19 and TRBJ2-1, with 11 bases fitting TRBD2. This receptor was identified in a human donor in good health. CDR3 sequence: CASTEFGLAGSGSYNEQFF. The CDR3 nucleotides read TGTGCCAGTACCGAGTTTGGACTAGCGGGTTCAGGATCCTACAATGAGCAGTTCTTC.